There are many counts of the clone carrying this T cell receptor (beta chain). Its target is unknown. Samples came from axillary lymph nodes draining the breast cancer. This sample was included in a study of breast tumors, draining lymph nodes, adjacent tissues. The V segment lost 7 bases and the J segment 0 bases; nucleotides outside the gene matches: 3. This CDR3 is built from 14 residues. Germline CDR1 is DFQATT and CDR2 is SNEGSKA (reference sequence). One entry per CDR3 protein results from TCRdb running MiXCR on the multiplex PCR reads. Here the sample spans roughly 120,000 distinct CDR3 sequences, just under 20% being singletons. Overall study findings and caveats: Tumor and nontumor repertoires were significantly more similar in luminal-like than in basal-like breast cancer. Findings are consistent with lymph node origin and intratumoral expansion of most tumor T cells. Tumor TCR diversity was below lymph nodes but above nontumor tissue. The lymph node origin of tumor T cells was framed as consistent with a hypothesis, not demonstrated.

This receptor was identified in a female donor with breast cancer. Some clones in this sample may be carry-over from other donors' samples. The chain has TRBV20-1 and TRBJ2-6, with TRBD1 matching over 7 bases. The specimen sequenced was axillary lymph node tissue. The CDR3 region is CSGQGYSGANVLTF. The CDR3 bases are TGCAGTGGACAGGGCTACTCTGGGGCCAACGTCCTGACTTTC.